Included here is one TCR beta chain sequence, with context. The data stem from a study of T cell changes during pregnancy in multiple sclerosis. TCRdb keeps only in-frame clones here, not all; method: immunoSEQ multiplex PCR. The sample records fewer than 45,000 clones, roughly 88% being singletons. This receptor was taken from a female donor in good health, enrolled as a control in a pregnancy study. Sequenced material: peripheral blood, taken in the second trimester of pregnancy.

CDR3: CSVWEASPGWADTQYF. The CDR3 DNA is TGCAGCGTTTGGGAGGCCTCTCCAGGTTGGGCAGATACGCAGTATTTT. The V and J genes are TRBV29-1 and TRBJ2-3, with D possibly matching TRBD2 (6 bases). The CDR3 contains 16 residues. Germline lookup yields CDR1 SQVTM and CDR2 ANQGSEA. The germline V and J ends were trimmed by 5 bases and 4 bases, with 22 bases remaining between them.